The 3 T cell receptor beta chains listed next were all sequenced from one sample in a study. Some clones are missing from TCRdb's copy, which holds only in-frame ones; the method was immunoSEQ multiplex PCR. Of tens of thousands of clones listed, 93% are singletons. What was sequenced was PBMCs. The receptors were gathered from a middle-aged man with rheumatoid arthritis.

This chain links TRBV10-2 with TRBJ2-7, with D perhaps TRBD1 (5 bases). In germline, CDR1 is WSHSY, CDR2 SAAADI. V lost 2 bases, J lost 0 bases, and 5 bases lay in between. This CDR3 region has 13 residues. DNA of the CDR3: TGCGCCAGCAGTGAGGACAGCTCCTACGAGCAGTACTTC. Its protein is CASSEDSSYEQYF.

Points on this clone: Other DNA sequences in the same sample also yield this CDR3. This sequence joins TRBV3-1 (or the pseudogene TRBV3-2) and TRBJ1-3; TRBD1 matches at 8 bases. Trimming removed 3 bases from V and 3 bases from J; junction bases left unmatched: 4. The length of the CDR3 is 15 residues. Germline CDR1 reads LGHDT; CDR2 reads YNNKEL (reference sequence). CDR3 sequence: CASSQARGHGNTIYF. DNA of the CDR3: TGTGCCAGCAGCCAGGCCAGGGGGCATGGAAACACCATATATTTT.

Here the CDR3 reads CASSAWTGGTGELFF. In nucleotides, the CDR3 is TGTGCCAGCAGCGCCTGGACAGGGGGCACCGGGGAGCTGTTTTTT. This sequence joins TRBV2 and TRBJ2-2, with 10 bases fitting TRBD1. The CDR3 has 15 residues. Germline trimming cut 6 bases from V and 4 bases from J; bases unmatched to any gene: 5. Germline V CDR1 and CDR2: SNHLY, FYNNEI.